The 20 T cell receptor beta chains below all came from one sample that was sequenced in a study of T-cell reconstitution after alpha-beta-depleted transplantation in children. Unique molecular identifiers tagged the TCRbeta library. TCRdb reprocessed the PCR reads via MiXCR and lists one record per CDR3 protein. Seen here are just under 250,000 distinct CDR3 sequences, about a quarter observed once, and the top ten hold roughly 2.6%. Sequencing used PBMCs, obtained before TCRalphabeta/CD19-depleted stem cell transplant. The receptors stem from a girl aged 2 to 9 with Fanconi anemia, due to receive a stem cell transplant.

This clonotype was detected only a few times. This rearrangement joins TRBV25-1 to TRBJ2-1; 8 nucleotides match TRBD2. Germline CDR1 is MGHDK and CDR2 is SYGVNS. The length of the CDR3 is 15 residues. The ends lost 4 bases at V and 3 bases at J; junction bases unmatched: 5. The CDR3 loop reads CASSGGLEDYNEQFF. The CDR3, as DNA: TGTGCCAGCAGTGGGGGACTAGAGGACTACAATGAGCAGTTCTTC. Full variable domain (missing parts from reference TRBV25-1 and TRBJ2-1): EADIYQTPRYLVIGTGKKITLECSQTMGHDKMYWYQQDPGMELHLIHYSYGVNSTEKGDLSSESTVSRIRTEHFPLTLESARPSHTSQYLCASSGGLEDYNEQFFGPGTRLTVL.

This rearrangement joins TRBV7-2 to TRBJ2-3; the D is unclear. Germline V gene data show CDR1 as SGHTA and CDR2 as FQGNSA. There are 13 residues in the CDR3. V lost 5 bases and J lost 6, with 12 bases in between. The CDR3 protein is CASSGMISDTQYF. Here the CDR3 DNA reads TGTGCCAGCAGCGGGATGATATCGGATACGCAGTATTTT.

There are a few counts of this clonotype. The chain combines TRBV2 with TRBJ2-3; D is unresolved. CDR1 and CDR2 (germline): SNHLY, FYNNEI. Deletions cut 4 bases from V and 0 bases from J, with 8 bases between. CDR3 length: 14 residues. Here the CDR3 reads CASSARTSTDTQYF. In DNA, the CDR3 is TGTGCCAGCAGTGCGCGCACTAGCACAGATACGCAGTATTTT.

This clonotype occurred a few times. The chain uses TRBV29-1 and TRBJ2-5, with D hard to call. Trimming took off 3 bases at V and 5 bases at J, with 4 bases between the two ends. Germline CDR1 and CDR2: SQVTM and ANQGSEA. The CDR3 runs 10 residues. For the CDR3, the DNA is TGCAGCGTTGATATGGAGACCCAGTACTTC. Translated, it gives CSVDMETQYF.

This clonotype was found many times. The rearrangement links TRBV21-1 to TRBJ2-3; the table names TRBD1, a call not compared with the DNA. TRBV21-1 is a pseudogene. The CDR3 extends over 16 amino acids. This CDR3 reads CASSKLRGPGTDTQYF. DNA for the CDR3: TGTGCCAGCAGCAAGCTAAGGGGACCTGGCACAGATACGCAGTATTTT.

The sample holds many counts of this clonotype. The chain uses TRBV6-5 and TRBJ2-5; 8 bases agree with TRBD2. In germline, CDR1 is MNHEY, CDR2 SVGAGI. The junction had 9 bases not matched to a gene; V was cut back by 2 bases and J by 1 base. The CDR3 runs 17 residues. CDR3: CASSYQLAVSVQETQYF. The CDR3 region has the DNA TGTGCCAGCAGTTACCAACTAGCGGTTAGCGTCCAAGAGACCCAGTACTTC.

The V and J genes are TRBV20-1 and TRBJ1-2, with 9 bases aligning to TRBD1. The germline V gene encodes CDR1 DFQATT and CDR2 SNEGSKA (reference sequence). The CDR3 length is 13 residues. With V trimmed by 6 bases and J by 4 bases, 6 bases remained unmatched. CDR3 loop: CSAIRDRAYGYTF. The DNA for the CDR3 is TGCAGTGCAATCCGGGACAGGGCCTATGGCTACACCTTC.

The sample holds one count of this clonotype. The chain couples TRBV12-3 or TRBV12-4 to TRBJ2-1, with D unclear. V was cut by 3 bases and J by 9 bases, with 12 bases left in between. CDR3 length: 13 amino acids. The CDR3 loop is CASSFSLASEQFF. Written as DNA, the CDR3 is TGTGCCAGCAGTTTTTCACTCGCCAGTGAGCAGTTCTTC.

This chain uses TRBV20-1 with TRBJ1-1; D call uncertain. The V gene lost 0 bases and the J gene lost 1 base, with 9 bases spanning the gap. Germline-derived CDR1 and CDR2 are DFQATT and SNEGSKA (reference sequence). The CDR3 extends over 14 amino acids. The CDR3 bases are TGCAGTGCTAGAGATAGACGGACGAACACTGAAGCTTTCTTT. Translation: CSARDRRTNTEAFF.

A few counts support this clonotype. The chain has TRBV4-1 and TRBJ1-2; unclear D gene. The CDR3 spans 12 residues. Trimming left V 1 base short and J 4 bases short, with 4 bases between. The germline V gene has CDR1 MGHRA and CDR2 YSYEKL. CDR3 residues: CASSQATYGYTF. CDR3 coding DNA: TGCGCCAGCAGCCAAGCCACCTATGGCTACACCTTC.

V gene TRBV5-1 combines with J gene TRBJ2-1; D is unresolved. The V end was cut by 0 bases, the J end by 6 bases, with 10 bases between. The length of the CDR3 is 14 residues. CDR1 is SGHRS, CDR2 YFSETQ, per germline. DNA of the CDR3: TGCGCCAGCAGCTTGGGATGGACGGCCAATGAGCAGTTCTTC. Translating gives CASSLGWTANEQFF.

This clonotype has just a few counts. The V and J genes are TRBV27 and TRBJ2-5; D might be TRBD2 (6 bases). CDR1 and CDR2 from the germline V gene are MNHEY and SMNVEV (reference sequence). This CDR3 spans 14 amino acids. Deletions cut 2 bases from V and 5 bases from J, with 12 bases between. CDR3 bases: TGTGCCAGCAGTTTACTAGGCGGGAAGGAGACCCAGTACTTC. This encodes CASSLLGGKETQYF.

This clonotype came up many times. The chain couples TRBV12-3 or TRBV12-4 to TRBJ2-2, with TRBD1 matching over 10 bases. V gave up 9 bases and J gave up 6 bases; unmatched junction bases: 4. The CDR3 length is 13 residues. The chain's CDR3 is CARTGTGAGELFF. DNA for the CDR3: TGTGCCAGAACCGGGACAGGGGCCGGGGAGCTGTTTTTT.

This clonotype was recorded many times. This chain links TRBV20-1 with TRBJ2-3, with 9 bases lining up with TRBD1. The CDR3 totals 13 residues. Losses at the gene ends were 6 bases for V and 6 bases for J; bases not matched to a gene: 7. Per the germline V gene, CDR1 is DFQATT and CDR2 is SNEGSKA (reference sequence). Here the CDR3 reads CSASFDRGDTQYF. The CDR3 DNA reads TGCAGTGCCTCCTTCGACAGGGGGGATACGCAGTATTTT.

The V and J genes are TRBV6-5 and TRBJ2-3, with D hard to call. Germline-derived CDR1 and CDR2 are MNHEY and SVGAGI. Trimming took 0 bases from V and 0 from J, leaving 4 bases between them. The CDR3 length is 14 residues. CDR3 amino acids: CASSYSRSTDTQYF. The CDR3 DNA reads as TGTGCCAGCAGTTACTCGAGAAGCACAGATACGCAGTATTTT.

This chain connects TRBV5-1 to TRBJ2-5; tentative D call: TRBD2 (6 bases). The V gene's germline CDR1 is SGHRS and CDR2 YFSETQ. Trimming cost V 0 bases and J 3 bases, with 21 bases left between them. The CDR3 is 18 residues long. The CDR3 reads CASSLGPGRGLLKETQYF. The DNA of the CDR3 is TGCGCCAGCAGCTTGGGACCCGGAAGGGGACTCCTCAAAGAGACCCAGTACTTC.

J is TRBJ1-2 and V is TRBV25-1, with 10 bases matching TRBD1. CDR1 is MGHDK, CDR2 SYGVNS, per germline. The V and J ends lost 3 bases and 10 bases, in that order; junction bases with no gene match: 8. The CDR3 loop spans 14 amino acids. As DNA, the CDR3 is TGTGCCAGCAGTGACCCGGGACAGGGGCCTCCCTACACCTTC. It translates to CASSDPGQGPPYTF.

This clonotype was recorded at least ten times. The chain is built from TRBV6-5 and TRBJ2-5; D is possibly TRBD1 or TRBD2 (5 bases each). Trimming pared 0 bases from V and 3 bases from J, leaving 14 bases between. The CDR3 runs to 16 residues. Per germline, CDR1 MNHEY and CDR2 SVGAGI. The CDR3 DNA reads TGTGCCAGCAGTTACTCTGGGGGACCCTCTAAAGAGACCCAGTACTTC. Protein product: CASSYSGGPSKETQYF.

This chain links TRBV5-1 with TRBJ2-7; weak D call: TRBD1 (6 bases). The CDR3 contains 14 residues. The V gene lost 4 bases and the J gene lost 1 base, with 12 bases spanning the gap. Germline V gene data show CDR1 as SGHRS and CDR2 as YFSETQ. DNA of the CDR3: TGCGCCAGCAGCCCCGGGACAAGATCCTACGAGCAGTACTTC. Translation: CASSPGTRSYEQYF.

This clonotype has ten or more counts. The J gene is TRBJ2-1, the V gene TRBV20-1; D possibly corresponds to TRBD2 (6 bases). Trimming stripped 1 base from V and 0 bases from J, with 16 bases between. The CDR3 loop spans 17 amino acids. Germline CDR1 DFQATT, CDR2 SNEGSKA (reference sequence). The CDR3 nucleotides are TGCAGTGCTAGAGTCTCGGAGGGAACGAGCTCCTACAATGAGCAGTTCTTC. Protein sequence: CSARVSEGTSSYNEQFF.